Listed below are T cell receptor beta chains from one sample, sequenced in a study of T cell repertoires in cytomegalovirus infection. TCRdb re-analysed the reads in MiXCR, keeping a single row per CDR3 protein. The sample includes about 280,000 distinct CDR3 sequences, 20% to 25% seen only once; the top ten take roughly a fifth. Their specific antigens are unknown. The sequenced sample was cultured PBMCs, obtained from culture after CMV antigen stimulation. All receptors come from a human donor in good health (CMV status not recorded). Some clones in this sample may be carry-over from other donors' samples. Both conserved end residues are part of each CDR3. The D gene is left open where the match is weak. Size is stated for part of the rows, as once, few or many counts, or as a class when the clone is expanded.

len | d_gene | abundance | j_gene | v_gene | CDR3nt | CDR3aa
16 | - | many | TRBJ2-3 | TRBV7-6 | TGTGCCAGCAGCTTCGGAAGTTGGTCCGGCACAGATACGCAGTATTTT | CASSFGSWSGTDTQYF
15 | TRBD1 | many | TRBJ2-7 | TRBV6-1 | TGTGCCAGCAGTTCTCCGTGGACAGGCGTCCGCGAGCAGTACTTC | CASSSPWTGVREQYF
13 | - | - | TRBJ1-6 | TRBV3-1 | TGTGCCAGCAGCCAGTCAGTAGGTTCACCCCTCCACTTT | CASSQSVGSPLHF
14 | TRBD1 | - | TRBJ2-2 | TRBV12-3/TRBV12-4 | TGTGCCAGCAGTGTGGACAGGGGCACCGGGGAGCTGTTTTTT | CASSVDRGTGELFF
13 | - | - | TRBJ2-2 | TRBV6-6 | TGTGCCAGCAGTGGGACACTTACCGGGGAGCTGTTTTTT | CASSGTLTGELFF
16 | TRBD2 | many | TRBJ2-2 | TRBV6-1 | TGTGCCAGCACTATGGGACTAGCGGAAAACACCGGGGAGCTGTTTTTT | CASTMGLAENTGELFF
15 | - | - | TRBJ2-1 | TRBV7-2 | TGTGCCAGCAGCTCCGGTCGGCCCCCTCTCAATGAGCAGTTCTTC | CASSSGRPPLNEQFF
14 | - | - | TRBJ2-1 | TRBV28 | TGTGCCAGCAGTGCCGGCTCGACAGCCTTGGGGCAGTTCTTC | CASSAGSTALGQFF
13 | - | - | TRBJ2-7 | TRBV28 | TGTGCCACCGTTGAGGGAGGCTCCTACGAGCAGTACTTC | CATVEGGSYEQYF
16 | TRBD1 | few | TRBJ1-6 | TRBV6-2/TRBV6-3 | TGTGCCAGCAGGAAGACCGGGACAGGGGTTCATTCACCCCTCCACTTT | CASRKTGTGVHSPLHF
18 | TRBD2 | few | TRBJ2-1 | TRBV6-2/TRBV6-3 | TGTGCCAGCAGTTACTCTAACACCGACCTAGCGGGACTGAATGAGCAGTTCTTC | CASSYSNTDLAGLNEQFF
15 | - | - | TRBJ2-7 | TRBV6-2/TRBV6-3 | TGTGCCAGCAGTTATCGGACAGTTCGTACCTACGAGCAGTACTTC | CASSYRTVRTYEQYF
12 | TRBD1 | - | TRBJ1-6 | TRBV20-1 | TGCAGTGCCGTTTCCCGGGACAGTGGGCTCCACTTT | CSAVSRDSGLHF
17 | - | many | TRBJ1-1 | TRBV11-2 | TGTGCCAGCAGCTCCCATCAAGGACAGATGGGGAACACTGAAGCTTTCTTT | CASSSHQGQMGNTEAFF
13 | - | - | TRBJ1-2 | TRBV18 | TGTGCCAGCTCACCCGCAGGAGACTATGGCTACACCTTC | CASSPAGDYGYTF
13 | - | - | TRBJ1-3 | TRBV29-1 | TGCAGCGGCCAACAGGGATCTGGAAACACCATATATTTT | CSGQQGSGNTIYF
13 | - | many | TRBJ1-2 | TRBV7-2 | TGTGCCAGCAGCTTACCCGGGTCAGTGGGCTACACCTTC | CASSLPGSVGYTF
13 | - | - | TRBJ1-2 | TRBV20-1 | TGCAGTGCTAGACAGGCTGGGGACTATGGCTACGCCTTC | CSARQAGDYGYAF
15 | TRBD2 | many | TRBJ2-7 | TRBV4-1 | TGCGCCAGCAGCCCCGGACTAGCGGGCGCCTACGAGCAGTACTTC | CASSPGLAGAYEQYF
15 | - | many | TRBJ2-2 | TRBV7-2 | TGTGCCAGCAGCCCCGGGGGACAACGCACCGGGGAGCTGTTTTTT | CASSPGGQRTGELFF
14 | - | few | TRBJ1-4 | TRBV11-2 | TGTGCCAGCAGCTTATCGGCCAGCACCGAAAAACTGTTTTTT | CASSLSASTEKLFF
14 | - | - | TRBJ1-1 | TRBV4-1 | TGCGCCAGCAGCCAAGTGGGGGGGGCCACTGAAGCTTTCTTT | CASSQVGGATEAFF